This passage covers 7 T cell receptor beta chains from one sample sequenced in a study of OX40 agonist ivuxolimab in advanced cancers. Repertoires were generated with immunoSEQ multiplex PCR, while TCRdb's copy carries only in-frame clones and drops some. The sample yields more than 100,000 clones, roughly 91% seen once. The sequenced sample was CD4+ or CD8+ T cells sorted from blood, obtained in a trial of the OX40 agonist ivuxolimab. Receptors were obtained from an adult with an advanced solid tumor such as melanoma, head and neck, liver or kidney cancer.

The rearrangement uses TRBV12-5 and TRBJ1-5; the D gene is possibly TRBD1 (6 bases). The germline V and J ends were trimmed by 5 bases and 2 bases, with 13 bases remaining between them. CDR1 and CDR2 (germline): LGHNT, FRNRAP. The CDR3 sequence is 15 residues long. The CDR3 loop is CASGPPEGGNQPQHF. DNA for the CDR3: TGTGCTAGTGGTCCCCCTGAGGGGGGCAATCAGCCCCAGCATTTT.

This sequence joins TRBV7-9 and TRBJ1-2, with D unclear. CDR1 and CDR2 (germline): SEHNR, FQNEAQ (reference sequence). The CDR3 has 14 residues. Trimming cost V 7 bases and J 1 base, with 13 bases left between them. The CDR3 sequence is CASNEGDRNYGYTF. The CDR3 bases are TGTGCCAGCAATGAGGGCGACCGTAACTATGGCTACACCTTC.

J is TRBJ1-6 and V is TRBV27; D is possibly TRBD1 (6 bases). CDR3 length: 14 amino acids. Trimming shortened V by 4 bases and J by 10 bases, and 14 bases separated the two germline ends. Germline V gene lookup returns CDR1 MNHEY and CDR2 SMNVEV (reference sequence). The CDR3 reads CASSSPIQGSPLHF. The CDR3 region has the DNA TGTGCCAGCAGTTCCCCTATCCAGGGGTCACCCCTCCACTTT.

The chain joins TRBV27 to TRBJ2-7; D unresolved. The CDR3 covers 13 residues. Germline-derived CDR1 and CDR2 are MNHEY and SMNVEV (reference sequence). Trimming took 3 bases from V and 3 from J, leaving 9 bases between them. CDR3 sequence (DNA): TGTGCCAGCAGTTTCATAGTTGGCTACGAGCAGTACTTC. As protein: CASSFIVGYEQYF.

This chain's CDR3 is CASSIRGVGQPQHF. CDR3 nucleotide sequence: TGTGCCAGTAGTATCAGGGGCGTGGGTCAGCCCCAGCATTTT. V and J are TRBV19 and TRBJ1-5, with D tentatively TRBD1 (6 bases). Deletions cut 3 bases from V and 6 bases from J, with 12 bases between. The CDR3 consists of 14 residues. The germline gives CDR1 LNHDA, CDR2 SQIVND (reference sequence).

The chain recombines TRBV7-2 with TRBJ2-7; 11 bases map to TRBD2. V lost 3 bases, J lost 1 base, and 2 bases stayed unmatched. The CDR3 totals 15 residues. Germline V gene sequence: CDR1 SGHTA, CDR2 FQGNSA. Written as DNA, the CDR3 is TGTGCCAGCAGCTTTAGCGGGGGGGTTTCCTACGAGCAGTACTTC. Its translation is CASSFSGGVSYEQYF.

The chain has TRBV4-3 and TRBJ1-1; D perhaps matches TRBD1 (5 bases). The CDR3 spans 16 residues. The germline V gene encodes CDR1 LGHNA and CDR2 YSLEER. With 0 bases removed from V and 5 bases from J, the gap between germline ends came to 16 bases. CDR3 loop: CASSQEGAGWGTEAFF. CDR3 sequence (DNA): TGCGCCAGCAGCCAAGAAGGGGCGGGATGGGGGACTGAAGCTTTCTTT.